This TCR beta chain was observed in a study of blood T cell repertoires in COVID-19. In the study overall: The United States, Italy and Spain were the sources of the acute and convalescent COVID-19 samples. T cells, B-cell-depleted T cells, or PBMCs provided the cDNA or gDNA that served as material.

V was clipped by 5 bases and J by 0 bases, with 16 bases between them. The CDR3 is 17 residues long. Germline V CDR1 and CDR2: SGHTA, FQGTGA. The repertoire was sequenced with immunoSEQ multiplex PCR; TCRdb's copy has only in-frame clones and lacks some. The repertoire includes under 250,000 clones, 85% to 90% of them detected once, and over 1.2% sits in the top ten. The sequenced sample consisted of peripheral blood. J is TRBJ2-2 and V is TRBV7-3; D possibly corresponds to TRBD2 (6 bases). This receptor was obtained from a man of 80 years or more with acute or convalescent COVID-19. The CDR3 loop is CASSAPGGDANTGELFF. The CDR3 bases are TGTGCCAGCAGCGCCCCAGGCGGGGACGCGAACACCGGGGAGCTGTTTTTT.